The clone carrying this T cell receptor beta chain was counted at least ten times. PBMCs were derived from 9.5 to 10 ml fresh peripheral blood. The sample originates from a study of T cells in Graves' hyperthyroidism and ophthalmopathy. Regions amplified from RNA transcripts were the TCR beta CDR3 regions. HTBI primers were employed in a first-round RT-PCR of the TCR CDR3. TCRdb re-called the multiplex PCR reads with MiXCR, one entry per CDR3 protein. Here the sample spans 90,000 to 120,000 distinct CDR3 sequences, about 17% being singletons. The length of the CDR3 is 17 residues. Germline values: CDR1 LNHDA, CDR2 SQIVND (reference sequence). Trimming removed 5 bases at V and 5 bases at J, with 24 bases between.

The TCR originated in a woman aged 50 to 60 with Graves' hyperthyroidism. This sequence joins TRBV19 and TRBJ1-1, with D possibly being TRBD1 (5 bases). The specimen was blood. The CDR3 loop reads CASSGGVGRGAGTEAFF. The CDR3 DNA is TGTGCCAGTAGTGGGGGGGTCGGGCGCGGGGCTGGGACTGAAGCTTTCTTT.